Presented here are 22 T cell receptor beta chains from one specimen sequenced in a study of long-term antiretroviral therapy in people with HIV (dated by TCRdb to about 2022). The immunoSEQ hsTCRB v3.0 assay was used at survey level resolution to sequence the TRB variable region. Held by TCRdb, this immuneACCESS table contains in-frame sequences only and omits some clones. Under half of the omission traces to an unresolved V gene where checked; the cause of the rest is unknown. The sample has around 26,000 clones on record, 79% of them singletons. Roughly 10% of the sample is held by the ten biggest clonotypes. Sequenced material: unsorted PBMCs, taken 1.2 years after starting antiretroviral therapy. The source of these receptors is a woman between 35 and 50 years old with HIV.

This clone was observed a single time. The CDR3 DNA follows: TGTGCCAGTAGTATTGAGGGGCGTTCCGGGGAGACCCAGTACTTC. It codes for CASSIEGRSGETQYF. The chain employs TRBV19 and TRBJ2-5, with D tentatively TRBD1 or TRBD2 (5 bases each). Germline loops: CDR1 LNHDA, CDR2 SQIVND (reference sequence). The V and J ends lost 3 bases and 5 bases respectively, with 16 bases between them. The CDR3 covers 15 residues.

The V and J genes are TRBV4-1 and TRBJ1-1, with 12 nucleotides matching TRBD1. Unmatched junction bases numbered 4, after V lost 1 base and J lost 4 bases. Germline CDR1 MGHRA, CDR2 YSYEKL. The CDR3 is 16 amino acids. CDR3 region: CASSQAPGQGATEAFF. The CDR3 DNA reads TGCGCCAGCAGCCAAGCCCCGGGACAGGGGGCCACTGAAGCTTTCTTT.

V is TRBV7-9 and J is TRBJ2-1, with TRBD1 as a possible D gene (5 bases). CDR1 is SEHNR, CDR2 FQNEAQ, per germline (reference sequence). The CDR3 is 12 residues long. Trimming removed 0 bases at V and 14 bases at J, with 11 bases between. Here the CDR3 DNA reads TGTGCCAGCAGCTTAGCACAGGAGTCGAAGTTCTTC. This gives the protein CASSLAQESKFF.

The V and J genes are TRBV11-2 and TRBJ2-7; a weak D match, TRBD1 (5 bases). The CDR3 extends over 14 amino acids. The V gene lost 3 bases and the J gene lost 4 bases, with 13 bases spanning the gap. Germline CDR1 and CDR2: SGHAT and FQNNGV. The CDR3, as DNA: TGTGCCAGCAGCTTTGGGGCTGAGGTATACGAGCAGTACTTC. Protein product: CASSFGAEVYEQYF.

The rearrangement uses TRBV10-3 and TRBJ2-1; D gene ambiguous. The V end was cut by 3 bases, the J end by 10 bases, with 7 bases between. The CDR3 has 11 amino acids. CDR1 is ENHRY and CDR2 is SYGVKD in the germline V gene. The DNA for the CDR3 is TGTGCCATCAGTGAAATGAGGGAGCAGTTCTTC. Its protein is CAISEMREQFF.

The chain carries TRBV9 and TRBJ1-5; possibly TRBD1 for D (5 bases). The length of the CDR3 is 14 residues. The V end lost 3 bases, the J end lost 5 bases, and 12 bases lay between the germline ends. Germline CDR1 SGDLS, CDR2 YYNGEE. CDR3 loop: CASSEGWGHQPQHF. The CDR3, as DNA: TGTGCCAGCAGCGAGGGCTGGGGCCATCAGCCCCAGCATTTT. The full variable domain, its missing parts supplied by reference TRBV9 and TRBJ1-5, is DSGVTQTPKHLITATGQRVTLRCSPRSGDLSVYWYQQSLDQGLQFLIQYYNGEERAKGNILERFSAQQFPDLHSELNLSSLELGDSALYFCASSEGWGHQPQHFGDGTRLSIL.

The V and J genes are TRBV11-3 and TRBJ1-2, with unresolved D. Germline lookup yields CDR1 SGHNT and CDR2 YENEEA. The germline V and J ends were trimmed by 3 bases and 0 bases, with 8 bases remaining between them. The CDR3 length is 14 residues. The CDR3 protein is CASSLAGTNYGYTF. The DNA of the CDR3 is TGTGCCAGCAGCTTGGCTGGAACTAACTATGGCTACACCTTC.

This clone was observed a few times. The V call is TRBV7-2, the J call TRBJ2-7, with 9 bases that match TRBD2. Germline V lookup: CDR1 SGHTA, CDR2 FQGNSA. The CDR3 has 16 residues. V shed 5 bases and J 3 bases; nucleotides not matched to a gene: 11. CDR3 protein: CASSIIRGTSYYEQYF. The DNA of the CDR3 is TGTGCCAGCAGCATTATCCGTGGGACTAGCTACTACGAGCAGTACTTC.

The chain couples TRBV19 to TRBJ2-7, with a weak D call TRBD1 (5 bases). V lost 6 bases to trimming and J lost 2 bases, with 11 bases between them. Germline CDR1 LNHDA, CDR2 SQIVND (reference sequence). CDR3 length: 13 residues. The CDR3 protein is CASSGRVAYEQYF. The CDR3 DNA reads TGTGCCAGTAGCGGCAGGGTCGCCTACGAGCAGTACTTC.

Only a few counts were recorded for this clone. This chain uses TRBV7-9 with TRBJ1-1; D is possibly TRBD1 (6 bases). Per germline, CDR1 SEHNR and CDR2 FQNEAQ (reference sequence). The ends were cut back, 5 bases at V and 6 bases at J, with 13 bases in the middle. This CDR3 is built from 13 residues. The CDR3 DNA reads as TGTGCCAGCAGCCCCCTGGGGGGGCCTGAAGCTTTCTTT. Its protein is CASSPLGGPEAFF.

The chain has TRBV7-2 and TRBJ1-3, with D hard to call. Trimming stripped 4 bases from V and 0 bases from J, with 7 bases between. Germline lookup yields CDR1 SGHTA and CDR2 FQGNSA. The CDR3 extends over 14 amino acids. CDR3 bases: TGTGCCAGCAGCTCCCTTAGCTCTGGAAACACCATATATTTT. This sequence encodes CASSSLSSGNTIYF.

V and J are TRBV9 and TRBJ1-2; D is perhaps TRBD1 (6 bases). The CDR3 extends over 15 amino acids. Germline V gene lookup returns CDR1 SGDLS and CDR2 YYNGEE. Deletions cut 0 bases from V and 5 bases from J, with 14 bases between. The CDR3 DNA sequence: TGTGCCAGCAGCGTAGGAGGGGGTAAGGGGTATGGCTACACCTTC. Its protein product is CASSVGGGKGYGYTF.

This sequence joins TRBV27 and TRBJ2-2, with 14 positions matching TRBD2. The CDR3 contains 17 residues. Looked up from germline, CDR1 is MNHEY and CDR2 is SMNVEV (reference sequence). V gave up 4 bases and J gave up 3 bases; unmatched junction bases: 4. The CDR3 loop is CASSYGTSGSDTGELFF. CDR3 DNA sequence: TGTGCCAGCAGTTACGGGACTAGCGGGAGCGACACCGGGGAGCTGTTTTTT.

The CDR3 DNA reads as TGCGCCAGCAGCCAGATTGACCTACTTCCCATCATCCACGAGCAGTACTTC. Translating gives CASSQIDLLPIIHEQYF. The chain combines TRBV4-1 with TRBJ2-7; no firm D call. Looked up from germline, CDR1 is MGHRA and CDR2 is YSYEKL. Trimming shortened V by 3 bases and J by 5 bases, and 23 bases separated the two germline ends. CDR3 size: 17 residues.

The gene calls are TRBV5-6 and TRBJ1-6, with 8 bases identical to TRBD1. With V trimmed by 2 bases and J by 14 bases, 9 bases remained unmatched. Germline V gene lookup returns CDR1 SGHDT and CDR2 YYEEEE. The CDR3 spans 14 residues. The CDR3 is CASSLTGGHSTLHF. CDR3 sequence (DNA): TGTGCCAGCAGCTTAACAGGGGGACACTCCACCCTCCACTTT.

This chain uses TRBV7-9 with TRBJ2-3; D unresolved. The V and J ends lost 2 bases and 2 bases respectively, with 14 bases between them. The CDR3 contains 16 residues. The germline V gene encodes CDR1 SEHNR and CDR2 FQNEAQ (reference sequence). In nucleotides, the CDR3 is TGTGCCAGCAGCTTACGTGGGGAATTCCCCACAGATACGCAGTATTTT. This gives the protein CASSLRGEFPTDTQYF. The entire variable domain, with the rest obtained from reference TRBV7-9 and TRBJ2-3, is as follows: DTGVSQNPRHKITKRGQNVTFRCDPISEHNRLYWYRQTLGQGPEFLTYFQNEAQLEKSRLLSDRFSAERPKGSFSTLEIQRTEQGDSAMYLCASSLRGEFPTDTQYFGPGTRLTVL.

The chain joins TRBV19 to TRBJ1-1; D uncertain. The germline gives CDR1 LNHDA, CDR2 SQIVND (reference sequence). Trimming took 2 bases from V and 0 from J, leaving 10 bases between them. The CDR3 is made up of 15 amino acids. The CDR3 DNA is TGTGCCAGTAGTATAAGTCACGGGTTGAACACTGAAGCTTTCTTT. Translation gives CASSISHGLNTEAFF. The full variable domain, its missing parts supplied by reference TRBV19 and TRBJ1-1, is DGGITQSPKYLFRKEGQNVTLSCEQNLNHDAMYWYRQDPGQGLRLIYYSQIVNDFQKGDIAEGYSVSREKKESFPLTVTSAQKNPTAFYLCASSISHGLNTEAFFGQGTRLTVV.

The chain is built from TRBV27 and TRBJ1-5, with 9 bases that match TRBD1. Looked up from germline, CDR1 is MNHEY and CDR2 is SMNVEV (reference sequence). Germline trimming cut 9 bases from V and 2 bases from J; bases unmatched to any gene: 11. The CDR3 extends over 16 amino acids. This CDR3 reads CASRLRGDRGNQPQHF. CDR3 nucleotide sequence: TGTGCCAGTCGACTACGAGGGGACAGGGGCAATCAGCCCCAGCATTTT.

This clone was counted once. The CDR3 here is CASSSTRIYEQYF. The CDR3 bases are TGTGCCAGCAGCTCGACTAGGATCTACGAGCAGTACTTC. The chain recombines TRBV5-6 with TRBJ2-7, with D possibly matching TRBD2 (6 bases). The CDR3 is 13 amino acids. The V end was cut by 3 bases, the J end by 3 bases, with 10 bases between. The germline gives CDR1 SGHDT, CDR2 YYEEEE.

The chain carries TRBV27 and TRBJ2-7; the D is unclear. Germline V gene data show CDR1 as MNHEY and CDR2 as SMNVEV (reference sequence). V was trimmed by 4 bases and J by 6 bases, leaving 16 bases between them. The CDR3 is 14 amino acids. The CDR3 DNA reads as TGTGCCAGCAGTTCACCCCGGCCCCTTCCCGAGCAGTACTTC. This sequence encodes CASSSPRPLPEQYF.

The chain has TRBV5-1 and TRBJ2-2, with 8 bases aligning to TRBD2. The CDR3 is made up of 15 amino acids. The trim removed 5 bases at V and 7 bases at J, leaving 10 bases unmatched. Germline values: CDR1 SGHRS, CDR2 YFSETQ. The CDR3 nucleotides are TGCGCCAGCAGGATCGCTAGCGGGTATGGCGGGGAGCTGTTTTTT. It yields the protein CASRIASGYGGELFF.

In this sample, this clone turned up once. Additional DNA sequences in this sample encode the identical CDR3. CDR3 residues: CASSSTPDRVNEKLFF. In DNA, the CDR3 is TGCGCCAGCAGCTCCACCCCTGACAGGGTTAATGAAAAACTGTTTTTT. The chain is built from TRBV5-1 and TRBJ1-4; 7 bases map to TRBD1. With 3 bases clipped from V and 4 bases from J, the junction kept 9 bases outside the gene matches. The CDR3 runs 16 residues. Germline CDR1 SGHRS, CDR2 YFSETQ.